The 14 T cell receptor beta chains below were found in one sample sequenced in a study of identical twins (dated by TCRdb to 2015 to 2016). Library construction relied on 5' RACE. This sample was sequenced with an Illumina HiSeq 2000. TCRdb's own reprocessing of the public reads used fastp at Q25 and MiXCR and kept productive beta chains. Rows are combined by CDR3 protein, so each entry shows the most common genes and DNA. This sample lists some 500,000 distinct CDR3 sequences; over 8.5% were detected once. 3% of the sample rests with the top ten. The same sample was also used in a study of yellow fever vaccine responses in identical twins.

The material sequenced was PBMCs. All receptors derive from a woman between 18 and 30 years old in good health.

V is TRBV12-3 or TRBV12-4 and J is TRBJ1-5; D is uncertain. The CDR3 has 14 residues. V lost 3 bases to trimming and J lost 2 bases, with 8 bases between them. In DNA form, the CDR3 reads TGTGCCAGCAGTTTTACTGATGGCAATCAGCCCCAGCATTTT. Translated: CASSFTDGNQPQHF.

This clonotype was seen a few times. This rearrangement joins TRBV2 to TRBJ2-7; D gene uncertain. This CDR3 has 14 amino acids. The germline V gene has CDR1 SNHLY and CDR2 FYNNEI. Trimming pared 5 bases from V and 4 bases from J, leaving 15 bases between. The CDR3 spells CASSQTNDSYEQYF. CDR3 nucleotides: TGTGCCAGCAGTCAGACAAACGATTCGTACGAGCAGTACTTC.

V gene TRBV7-6 combines with J gene TRBJ2-2, with D tentatively TRBD1 (6 bases). V was clipped by 0 bases and J by 5 bases, with 13 bases between them. CDR1 and CDR2 from the germline V gene are SGHVS and FNYEAQ. CDR3 length: 16 residues. The CDR3 is CASSLALGARTGELFF. In nucleotides, the CDR3 is TGTGCCAGCAGCTTAGCGTTGGGGGCGCGAACCGGGGAGCTGTTTTTT.

This clonotype was detected ten times or more. The rearrangement links TRBV5-5 to TRBJ2-1; 9 bases match TRBD2. V lost 5 bases to trimming and J lost 6 bases; unmatched junction nucleotides: 3. The CDR3 has 13 residues. Germline V lookup: CDR1 SGHKS, CDR2 YYEKEE (reference sequence). The CDR3 sequence is CASSNSGGNEQFF. DNA of the CDR3: TGTGCCAGCAGTAATAGCGGGGGCAATGAGCAGTTCTTC.

Many counts were recorded for this clonotype. The rearrangement uses TRBV29-1 and TRBJ2-7; tentative D call: TRBD2 (6 bases). The CDR3 is 14 amino acids. Germline loops: CDR1 SQVTM, CDR2 ANQGSEA. The ends were cut back, 6 bases at V and 0 bases at J, with 15 bases in the middle. The chain's CDR3 is CSVRGLLSSYEQYF. The CDR3 DNA follows: TGCAGCGTGCGGGGACTTTTAAGCTCCTACGAGCAGTACTTC.

Concerning this clonotype: Just one base apart from a much larger clone, this may be a read error. The chain combines TRBV6-1 with TRBJ2-7; 9 bases fit TRBD2. From germline, CDR1 is MNHNS and CDR2 SASEGT. Trimming at V came to 10 bases and at J to 3 bases, leaving 7 bases not matched to a gene. This CDR3 comprises 13 residues. The CDR3 bases are TGTGCCACCTTAGCGGGAGTGATCTACGAGCAGTACTTC. It translates to CATLAGVIYEQYF.

This clonotype was recorded at least ten times. The chain uses TRBV7-9 and TRBJ2-7, with D possibly matching TRBD1 (6 bases). CDR1 SEHNR and CDR2 FQNEAQ come from the germline V gene (reference sequence). This CDR3 is built from 13 residues. V was clipped by 7 bases and J by 1 base, with 11 bases between them. CDR3 region: CASTPTGSYEQYF. CDR3 DNA sequence: TGTGCCAGCACCCCCACAGGGTCCTACGAGCAGTACTTC.

This clonotype was seen a few times. The chain combines TRBV7-2 with TRBJ2-1; no reliable D call. Trimming took off 1 base at V and 0 bases at J, with 7 bases between the two ends. Germline V gene lookup returns CDR1 SGHTA and CDR2 FQGNSA. The CDR3 extends over 15 amino acids. The CDR3 loop reads CASSLVSTSYNEQFF. In DNA, the CDR3 is TGTGCCAGCAGCTTAGTATCTACCTCCTACAATGAGCAGTTCTTC.

This clonotype was detected ten times or more. This chain connects TRBV6-1 to TRBJ1-1; perhaps TRBD1 as D (6 bases). The CDR3 runs to 13 residues. Germline CDR1 MNHNS, CDR2 SASEGT. The V end lost 6 bases, the J end lost 2 bases, and 10 bases lay between the germline ends. The CDR3 DNA sequence: TGTGCCAGCAGCCGGGGGCCCAACACTGAAGCTTTCTTT. Its protein product is CASSRGPNTEAFF.

The chain combines TRBV23-1 with TRBJ2-7, with 11 bases aligning to TRBD2. TRBV23-1 is assigned to the ORF class and has an uncertain function. V shed 7 bases and J 6 bases; nucleotides not matched to a gene: 17. This CDR3 spans 17 amino acids. CDR3 amino acids: CASIPGTSGERLLEQYF. CDR3 bases: TGCGCCAGCATACCAGGGACTAGCGGAGAGAGGTTACTCGAGCAGTACTTC.

Remarks on this clonotype: A read error may account for a junction end that differs from germline. The V gene is TRBV5-1, the J gene TRBJ2-7, with D tentatively TRBD1 (5 bases). This CDR3 region has 14 residues. Germline CDR1 SGHRS, CDR2 YFSETQ. The CDR3 protein is CASSLAQGTYERYF. As DNA, the CDR3 is TGCGCCAGCAGCTTGGCTCAGGGCACCTACGAGCGGTACTTC.

This clonotype has a handful of counts. V usage is TRBV5-1 and J usage is TRBJ2-1; D gene uncertain. V shed 1 base and J shed 5 bases, with 10 bases lying between them. The CDR3 spans 14 residues. Germline assignment: CDR1 SGHRS and CDR2 YFSETQ. This CDR3 reads CASSLRTDHNEQFF. In DNA form, the CDR3 reads TGCGCCAGCAGCTTGCGTACAGATCACAATGAGCAGTTCTTC.

In its sample, this clonotype was seen a few times. The genes are TRBV27 and TRBJ2-7; 8 positions match TRBD2. This CDR3 comprises 13 residues. Trimming took 10 bases from V and 3 from J; bases not matched to a gene: 8. Per the germline V gene, CDR1 is MNHEY and CDR2 is SMNVEV (reference sequence). The CDR3 loop reads CATRGGLFYEQYF. For the CDR3, the DNA is TGTGCCACCCGGGGGGGCTTATTCTACGAGCAGTACTTC.

This clonotype has a count of ten or more. The chain employs TRBV5-4 and TRBJ2-5; D may be TRBD1 (6 bases). This CDR3 contains 14 residues. Germline-derived CDR1 and CDR2 are SGHNT and YYREEE (reference sequence). V shed 4 bases and J shed 1 base, with 11 bases lying between them. This chain's CDR3 is CASSHGTLQETQYF. In DNA form, the CDR3 reads TGTGCCAGCAGCCACGGGACACTCCAAGAGACCCAGTACTTC.